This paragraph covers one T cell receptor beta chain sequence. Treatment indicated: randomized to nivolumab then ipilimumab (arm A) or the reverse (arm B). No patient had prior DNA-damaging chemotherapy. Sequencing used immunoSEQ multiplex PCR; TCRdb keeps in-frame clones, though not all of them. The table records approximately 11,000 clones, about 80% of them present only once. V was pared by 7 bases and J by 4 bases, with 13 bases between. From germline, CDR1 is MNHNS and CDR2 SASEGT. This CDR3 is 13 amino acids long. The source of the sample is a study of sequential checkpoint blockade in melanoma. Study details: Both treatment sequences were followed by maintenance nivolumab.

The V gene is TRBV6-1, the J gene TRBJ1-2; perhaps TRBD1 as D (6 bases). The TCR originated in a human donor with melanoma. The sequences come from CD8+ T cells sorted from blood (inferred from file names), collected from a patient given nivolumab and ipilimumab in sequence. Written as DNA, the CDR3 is TGTGCCAGCATAGAGGGCAGGGGCTATGGCTACACCTTC. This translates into CASIEGRGYGYTF.